These T cell receptor beta chains were read from a single sample in a study of cytomegalovirus exposure and HLA in healthy donors. Profiled with immunoSEQ multiplex PCR; TCRdb holds only in-frame clones, not every one. Among about 130,000 clones listed, 55% to 75% were seen once. Sequencing used PBMCs. The receptor set was obtained from a man aged 30-40 years in good health and CMV-seronegative. The CDR3 runs from the conserved cysteine through the conserved F or W. A D gene is named only where the DNA matches it firmly. Clone sizes are given selectively: once, few, many, or a class where the clone is expanded.

>TRBJ1-5|TRBV28|TRBD1|.
TGTGCCAGCAGTCTAGGCACAGGGGGCCGCGTAAGCAATCAGCCCCAGCATTTT
CASSLGTGGRVSNQPQHF
>TRBJ2-7|TRBV5-6|.|.
TGTGCCAGCAGCTTGCGCAGGGTCCACGAGCAGTACTTC
CASSLRRVHEQYF
>TRBJ1-3|TRBV18|.|.
TGTGCCAGCTCACCACCCGACCAGGCTACCTCTGGAAACACCATATATTTT
CASSPPDQATSGNTIYF
>TRBJ1-4|TRBV19|.|few
TGTGCCAGTAGTATTGAGGTTCTAGCAACTAATGAAAAACTGTTTTTT
CASSIEVLATNEKLFF
>TRBJ1-2|TRBV19|.|.
TGTGCCAGTAGTCAGCGAGACTATGGCTACACCTTC
CASSQRDYGYTF
>TRBJ2-7|TRBV18|.|.
TGTGCCAGCTCACCAGGAGTACTCGACGAGCAGTACTTC
CASSPGVLDEQYF
>TRBJ1-5|TRBV18|.|.
TGTGCCAGCTCACCAGTCGTAGGGGGGGATCAGCCCCAGCATTTT
CASSPVVGGDQPQHF
>TRBJ2-2|TRBV5-5|TRBD1|.
TGTGCCAGCGAGGACAGGGCTAACACCGGGGAGCTGTTTTTT
CASEDRANTGELFF
>TRBJ1-1|TRBV9|TRBD1|.
TGTGCCAGCAGCGGACCCAGCCACACAGGGGCCCTTTTGAACACTGAAGCTTTCTTT
CASSGPSHTGALLNTEAFF
>TRBJ2-1|TRBV7-8|.|few
TGTGCCAGCAGCTTACTAACAGCAAATGAGCAGTTCTTC
CASSLLTANEQFF
>TRBJ1-3|TRBV30|.|.
TGTGCCTGGAGTACAAAGGGGTCATCGGGAAACACCATATATTTT
CAWSTKGSSGNTIYF
>TRBJ2-2|TRBV5-1|TRBD1|.
TGCGCCAGCAGCTTAAGGACAGGGATGGCCACCGGGGAGCTGTTTTTT
CASSLRTGMATGELFF
>TRBJ2-7|TRBV19|TRBD2|once
TGTGCCAGTAAAGTTAAAGCGGGGGGTCTTTCCTACGAGCAGTACTTC
CASKVKAGGLSYEQYF
>TRBJ1-3|TRBV7-2|.|.
TGTGCCAGCAGCCTGGACACTAACTCTGGAAACACCATATATTTT
CASSLDTNSGNTIYF
>TRBJ2-6|TRBV7-3|.|.
TGTGCCAGCAGCTTAACAGGGGGAACCGGGGCCAACGTCCTGACTTTC
CASSLTGGTGANVLTF
>TRBJ1-2|TRBV10-3|TRBD1|few
TGTGCCATCAGTGATCCGACAGGGGCCCAGGCTAACTATGGCTACACCTTC
CAISDPTGAQANYGYTF
>TRBJ1-6|TRBV4-1|.|.
TGCGCCAGCAGCCAAGTCGGCGGTCTGAGTAATTCACCCCTCCACTTT
CASSQVGGLSNSPLHF
>TRBJ1-6|TRBV7-3|.|.
TGTGCCAGCAGCTTAGATTCGGGGGGGCTAACACCCCTCCACTTT
CASSLDSGGLTPLHF
>TRBJ1-5|TRBV2|TRBD1|.
TGTGCCAGCAGTGGACAGGGGACTCAGCCCCAGCATTTT
CASSGQGTQPQHF
>TRBJ2-2|TRBV18|TRBD1|.
TGTGCCAGCTCACTGATCGACAGGGTGGGCGAGACCGGGGAGCTGTTTTTT
CASSLIDRVGETGELFF
>TRBJ2-7|TRBV2|.|.
TGTGCCAGCAGTCTTGGTGGGGGGACCCCCTACGAGCAGTACTTC
CASSLGGGTPYEQYF
>TRBJ1-3|TRBV5-1|TRBD1|.
TGCGCCAGCAGCCCTGACAGGGCTGGTGGAAACACCATATATTTT
CASSPDRAGGNTIYF
>TRBJ2-7|TRBV7-9|.|.
TGTGCCAGCAGCCCCGGTACTACCGCCTCCTACGAGCAGTACTTC
CASSPGTTASYEQYF
>TRBJ1-5|TRBV30|TRBD1|.
TGTGCCTGGAGTGGCGGGACAGAAGTCCAGCCCCAGCATTTT
CAWSGGTEVQPQHF
>TRBJ1-2|TRBV6-1|.|few
TGTGCCAGCAGTCCTAGGGGGTTGGGCTATGGCTACACCTTC
CASSPRGLGYGYTF
>TRBJ1-6|TRBV2|.|.
TGTGCCAGCAGTGACAGGGGAGATTTTTCACCCCTCCACTTT
CASSDRGDFSPLHF
>TRBJ2-3|TRBV4-2|.|.
TGTGCCAGCAGCACACGGGACACCCGCACAGATACGCAGTATTTT
CASSTRDTRTDTQYF
>TRBJ2-6|TRBV7-2|.|.
TGTGCCAGCAGCAACCCCTGGGACACCAGCTCTGGGGCCAACGTCCTGACTTTC
CASSNPWDTSSGANVLTF
>TRBJ2-1|TRBV9|.|.
TGTGCCAGCAGCGTCCAGCCAGGTGGCAATGAGCAGTTCTTC
CASSVQPGGNEQFF
>TRBJ1-1|TRBV5-1|.|.
TGCGCCAGCAGCTCGGTGGGAGGAACTAACACTGAAGCTTTCTTT
CASSSVGGTNTEAFF
>TRBJ1-1|TRBV14|.|few
TGTGCCAGCAGCCAAGAACTTGGAGGGAACACTGAAGCTTTCTTT
CASSQELGGNTEAFF